This TCR beta chain originates from a study of OX40 agonist ivuxolimab in advanced cancers. TCRdb keeps only in-frame clones here, not all; method: immunoSEQ multiplex PCR. This sample yields 45,000 to 50,000 clones, of which 88% are seen a single time; roughly 8.1% belongs to the top ten. Unmatched junction bases numbered 7, after V lost 0 bases and J lost 7 bases. Germline lookup yields CDR1 SGHTA and CDR2 FQGNSA. The CDR3 runs to 15 residues. This specimen consisted of CD4+ or CD8+ T cells sorted from blood, obtained in a trial of the OX40 agonist ivuxolimab. The TCR was taken from an adult with an advanced solid tumor such as melanoma, head and neck, liver or kidney cancer. This rearrangement joins TRBV7-2 to TRBJ1-2, with 8 bases fitting TRBD1. The CDR3 nucleotides read TGTGCCAGCAGCTTAGCGCAACAGGGGGAGGGTGGCTACACCTTC. Translated, it gives CASSLAQQGEGGYTF.